This section outlines one TCR beta chain sequence together with its context. The data were taken from a study of CD8 T cells in Susac syndrome. TCR beta sequencing was performed on blood CD8+ and CD4+ T cells. TEMRA cells were enriched by FACS, and CD4+ and CD8+ T cells were negatively isolated. Random hexamers were used to reverse transcribe the RNA input (about 0.5 to 1 ug). An immunoSEQ multiplex PCR amplified TCR beta CDR3 over 54 Vbeta and 13 Jbeta. TCRdb analysed the immunoSEQ multiplex PCR reads with MiXCR anew, one entry per CDR3 protein. The sample consists of 170,000 or so distinct CDR3 sequences, roughly 95% of them appearing once. Material for sequencing was CD8+ T cells from PBMCs. This TCR derives from a human donor with multiple sclerosis.

The CDR3 coding sequence is TGTGCCTGGACCCCGGGACAGGGCATCTATGGCTACACCTTC. Translation: CAWTPGQGIYGYTF. The chain employs TRBV30 and TRBJ1-2; 9 bases are shared with TRBD1. CDR1 and CDR2 from the germline V gene are GTSNPN and SVGIG (reference sequence). The CDR3 totals 14 residues. The junction had 7 bases not matched to a gene; V was cut back by 4 bases and J by 4 bases.